Below, 17 T cell receptor beta chains from the same sample are listed, as sequenced in a study of blood T cell repertoires in COVID-19. The assay was immunoSEQ multiplex PCR, and TCRdb's table has in-frame clones only and misses some. In the table there are about 140,000 clones, about 77% of which are singletons. Sequenced: peripheral blood. The source is a woman between 45 and 65 years old with active or convalescent COVID-19.

This chain joins TRBV5-6 and TRBJ1-4; the match to TRBD1 covers 7 bases. The CDR3 has 17 amino acids. V lost 0 bases, J lost 3 bases, and 8 bases stayed unmatched. Germline V gene sequence: CDR1 SGHDT, CDR2 YYEEEE. The CDR3 reads CASSLGAGTVANEKLFF. The CDR3 coding sequence is TGTGCCAGCAGCTTGGGTGCCGGGACAGTGGCTAATGAAAAACTGTTTTTT.

The rearrangement links TRBV7-2 to TRBJ1-1; 9 nucleotides agree with TRBD1. Per the germline V gene, CDR1 is SGHTA and CDR2 is FQGNSA. The CDR3 runs 17 residues. Trimming removed 1 base from V and 1 base from J; junction bases left unmatched: 7. The CDR3 region has the DNA TGTGCCAGCAGCTTAGTTGGGGGGACAGGGCGGAACACTGAAGCTTTCTTT. Translation gives CASSLVGGTGRNTEAFF.

The chain links TRBV6-2 or TRBV6-3 to TRBJ1-1, with 7 bases matching TRBD1. The CDR3 spans 16 residues. Unmatched junction bases numbered 6, after V lost 2 bases and J lost 0 bases. Germline V CDR1 and CDR2: MNHEY, SVGEGT. CDR3 amino acids: CASSYVTGDLNTEAFF. CDR3 nucleotides: TGTGCCAGCAGTTACGTAACAGGGGATCTGAACACTGAAGCTTTCTTT.

V gene TRBV6-1 combines with J gene TRBJ2-1; D possibly corresponds to TRBD1 (6 bases). Germline lookup yields CDR1 MNHNS and CDR2 SASEGT. The CDR3 has 14 amino acids. Trimming took 2 bases from V and 7 from J, leaving 12 bases between them. As DNA, the CDR3 is TGTGCCAGCAGTGAAACAGGGCATCAGAATGAGCAGTTCTTC. It encodes CASSETGHQNEQFF.

The V call is TRBV9, the J call TRBJ2-1; 11 nucleotides align to TRBD2. The germline V gene encodes CDR1 SGDLS and CDR2 YYNGEE. J was trimmed by 15 bases and V by 0 bases; bases with no gene match: 5. This CDR3 contains 13 residues. CDR3: CASSVASGGSRFF. DNA for the CDR3: TGTGCCAGCAGCGTAGCTAGCGGGGGGAGTCGGTTCTTC.

This chain uses TRBV30 with TRBJ1-4; 9 bases match TRBD1. CDR3 length equals 12 residues. J lost 10 bases, V lost 5 bases, and 5 bases had no gene match. CDR1 and CDR2 (germline): GTSNPN, SVGIG (reference sequence). CDR3 protein: CAWQSDRGKLFF. The CDR3 DNA sequence: TGTGCCTGGCAATCGGACAGGGGAAAACTGTTTTTT.

CDR3 coding DNA: TGCGCCAGCAGTCCAGGACCACAGGTGGGAGATACGCAGTATTTT. It specifies CASSPGPQVGDTQYF. The rearrangement links TRBV5-1 to TRBJ2-3; TRBD1 is a possible D gene (5 bases). CDR1 is SGHRS and CDR2 is YFSETQ in the germline V gene. The ends were cut back, 5 bases at V and 5 bases at J, with 18 bases in the middle. There are 15 residues in the CDR3.

This clone has only one observation. V usage is TRBV5-1 and J usage is TRBJ1-4, with no clear D. Per the germline V gene, CDR1 is SGHRS and CDR2 is YFSETQ. V was pared by 1 base and J by 5 bases, with 12 bases between. This CDR3 spans 15 amino acids. CDR3 region: CASSLRGGTNEKLFF. DNA of the CDR3: TGCGCCAGCAGCTTGCGCGGAGGTACGAATGAAAAACTGTTTTTT. Full variable domain (missing parts from reference TRBV5-1 and TRBJ1-4): KAGVTQTPRYLIKTRGQQVTLSCSPISGHRSVSWYQQTPGQGLQFLFEYFSETQRNKGNFPGRFSGRQFSNSRSEMNVSTLELGDSALYLCASSLRGGTNEKLFFGSGTQLSVL.

V usage is TRBV6-1 and J usage is TRBJ2-1, with TRBD1 matching over 9 bases. The CDR3 loop spans 15 amino acids. Germline CDR1 and CDR2: MNHNS and SASEGT. Trimming took 3 bases from V and 5 from J; bases not matched to a gene: 5. As DNA, the CDR3 is TGTGCCAGCAGTGAGGGGACAGGGCCCCACAATGAGCAGTTCTTC. Its protein is CASSEGTGPHNEQFF.

This clone was detected only a few times. The gene calls are TRBV19 and TRBJ1-2; D may be TRBD1 (6 bases). This CDR3 is built from 17 residues. Germline V gives CDR1 LNHDA, CDR2 SQIVND (reference sequence). The V and J ends lost 5 bases and 3 bases respectively, with 22 bases between them. The DNA of the CDR3 is TGTGCCAGTAGTTCGACAGGTCTTTCGTCAAGGGACTATGGCTACACCTTC. Translating gives CASSSTGLSSRDYGYTF.

The chain joins TRBV4-2 to TRBJ2-7, with 13 bases aligning to TRBD2. The germline CDR1 and CDR2 sequences are LGHNA and YNFKEQ. J was trimmed by 0 bases and V by 0 bases; bases with no gene match: 8. The CDR3 has 19 amino acids. CDR3 in amino acids: CASSQDRRGLAGSSYEQYF. The CDR3 nucleotides read TGTGCCAGCAGCCAAGATCGGAGGGGACTAGCGGGAAGCTCCTACGAGCAGTACTTC.

V gene TRBV30 combines with J gene TRBJ1-5; D may be TRBD1 (6 bases). Trimming shortened V by 2 bases and J by 1 base, and 12 bases separated the two germline ends. The CDR3 totals 15 residues. Germline values: CDR1 GTSNPN, CDR2 SVGIG (reference sequence). The CDR3 reads CAWSKGHLSNQPQHF. CDR3 nucleotides: TGTGCCTGGAGTAAGGGACACCTCAGCAATCAGCCCCAGCATTTT.

This clone appeared a few times. V is TRBV4-2 and J is TRBJ1-4; the D gene is possibly TRBD1 (6 bases). The ends were cut back, 2 bases at V and 7 bases at J, with 14 bases in the middle. CDR1 and CDR2 (germline): LGHNA, YNFKEQ. The CDR3 runs to 15 residues. The DNA for the CDR3 is TGTGCCAGCAGCCAAAAACAGGGTTTCGGTGAAAAACTGTTTTTT. Translation: CASSQKQGFGEKLFF.

The chain employs TRBV18 and TRBJ2-1; D is perhaps TRBD2 (5 bases). Trimming took off 2 bases at V and 2 bases at J, with 10 bases between the two ends. The germline V gene has CDR1 KGHSH and CDR2 LQKENI. This CDR3 spans 15 amino acids. CDR3 residues: CASSPVSGPYNEQFF. CDR3 bases: TGTGCCAGCTCACCAGTCAGCGGACCCTACAATGAGCAGTTCTTC.

The table lists this clone with a few counts. The chain is built from TRBV25-1 and TRBJ1-6, with TRBD1 matching 11 bases. The trim removed 8 bases at V and 7 bases at J, leaving 1 base unmatched. The CDR3 totals 13 residues. Germline lookup yields CDR1 MGHDK and CDR2 SYGVNS. CDR3 bases: TGTGCCAGCGGGGACAGGGGGAATTCACCCCTCCACTTT. Translation gives CASGDRGNSPLHF.

This clone turned up a few times. The chain employs TRBV2 and TRBJ1-2; 9 bases agree with TRBD1. CDR1 SNHLY and CDR2 FYNNEI come from the germline V gene. Germline trimming cut 6 bases from V and 7 bases from J; bases unmatched to any gene: 9. This CDR3 is 14 amino acids long. This CDR3 reads CASRVQGAKGGYTF. CDR3 in DNA: TGTGCCAGCAGGGTACAGGGGGCGAAGGGTGGCTACACCTTC.

The CDR3 DNA sequence: TGCGCCAGCAGCGGCCGGACAGGGACCGTCACTGAAGCTTTCTTT. Protein sequence: CASSGRTGTVTEAFF. This sequence joins TRBV5-1 and TRBJ1-1, with 8 bases aligning to TRBD1. Trimming at V came to 4 bases and at J to 4 bases, leaving 9 bases not matched to a gene. The germline V gene encodes CDR1 SGHRS and CDR2 YFSETQ. This CDR3 is built from 15 residues.